The 28 T cell receptor beta chains given below trace back to one sample, sequenced in a study of blood T cell repertoires in COVID-19. Clones were read by immunoSEQ multiplex PCR, and TCRdb kept only the in-frame ones, dropping some. The sample holds about 190,000 clones, more than 75% seen once. The sequenced material came from PBMCs or T cells enriched from blood (not recorded which). These receptors were obtained from a woman aged 45 to 65 with acute COVID-19.

This chain joins TRBV18 and TRBJ2-1, with TRBD2 identical over 8 bases. The length of the CDR3 is 15 residues. Germline V gives CDR1 KGHSH, CDR2 LQKENI. V lost 3 bases, J lost 5 bases, and 6 bases stayed unmatched. The CDR3 protein is CASSPLRGANNEQFF. The DNA of the CDR3 is TGTGCCAGCTCACCCTTGCGGGGGGCTAACAATGAGCAGTTCTTC.

The chain links TRBV3-1 (or the pseudogene TRBV3-2) to TRBJ2-1; D not resolved. V gave up 0 bases and J gave up 3 bases, with 6 bases separating them. Looked up from germline, CDR1 is LGHDT and CDR2 is YNNKEL (reference sequence). CDR3 length equals 14 residues. Written as DNA, the CDR3 is TGTGCCAGCAGCCAAGAGCAGAACTACAATGAGCAGTTCTTC. Amino acids: CASSQEQNYNEQFF.

This clone showed up just once. V gene TRBV11-3 combines with J gene TRBJ2-1; D call uncertain. Trimming removed 1 base from V and 6 bases from J, with 16 bases in between. The CDR3 contains 16 residues. Germline V CDR1 and CDR2: SGHNT, YENEEA. For the CDR3, the DNA is TGTGCCAGCAGCTTAGCGTTTTCTAGTGTGGGCAATGAGCAGTTCTTC. Translation: CASSLAFSSVGNEQFF.

This clone has a single count. The chain is built from TRBV30 and TRBJ1-4; a possible D gene is TRBD1 (5 bases). Germline CDR1 and CDR2: GTSNPN and SVGIG (reference sequence). The CDR3 is 15 amino acids. Trimming took 0 bases from V and 6 from J, leaving 14 bases between them. In DNA form, the CDR3 reads TGTGCCTGGAGTGTCTCAGGGAAACTGTATGAAAAACTGTTTTTT. It yields the protein CAWSVSGKLYEKLFF.

This sequence joins TRBV27 and TRBJ1-1; TRBD1 is a possible D gene (5 bases). The V gene lost 6 bases and the J gene lost 2 bases, with 7 bases spanning the gap. Germline V gene sequence: CDR1 MNHEY, CDR2 SMNVEV (reference sequence). The CDR3 has 12 amino acids. CDR3 region: CASRDTNTEAFF. DNA for the CDR3: TGTGCCAGCAGGGACACCAACACTGAAGCTTTCTTT.

The sample holds a few counts of this clone. The V gene is TRBV7-2, the J gene TRBJ1-5; TRBD1 might be the D (5 bases). Germline lookup yields CDR1 SGHTA and CDR2 FQGNSA. CDR3 length: 15 amino acids. Trimming pared 4 bases from V and 4 bases from J, leaving 14 bases between. Here the CDR3 DNA reads TGTGCCAGCAGCTCTACGGGGGGAACTAATCAGCCCCAGCATTTT. Translated, it gives CASSSTGGTNQPQHF.

There are many counts of this clone. The chain combines TRBV4-1 with TRBJ1-5; 8 bases are a match to TRBD1. After removal of 10 bases from V and 3 bases from J, the junction contained 2 bases not matched to a gene. Germline CDR1 MGHRA, CDR2 YSYEKL. This CDR3 contains 12 residues. The CDR3 bases are TGCGCCACACAGGGGGACAATCAGCCCCAGCATTTT. Residues: CATQGDNQPQHF.

To note about this clone: Within the sample, other DNA sequences also encode this same CDR3. V gene TRBV5-6 combines with J gene TRBJ2-7, with a possible D match to TRBD1 (6 bases). There are 14 residues in the CDR3. The germline V gene has CDR1 SGHDT and CDR2 YYEEEE. V gave up 4 bases and J gave up 2 bases, with 13 bases separating them. The chain's CDR3 is CASSRTDSTYEQYV. The DNA for the CDR3 is TGTGCCAGCAGCCGAACGGACAGTACCTACGAGCAGTACGTC.

This clone was observed at least ten times. J is TRBJ1-3 and V is TRBV7-8, with 10 bases identical to TRBD1. The CDR3 sequence is 15 residues long. Trimming took 1 base from V and 6 from J; bases not matched to a gene: 3. Germline loops: CDR1 SGHVS, CDR2 FQNEAQ. The CDR3 loop reads CASSLEGQGTNTIYF. The CDR3 coding sequence is TGTGCCAGCAGCTTAGAGGGACAGGGGACAAACACCATATATTTT.

A word on this clone: Other DNA sequences in the same sample also yield this CDR3. The J gene is TRBJ1-1, the V gene TRBV5-1; 11 bases line up with TRBD1. Looked up from germline, CDR1 is SGHRS and CDR2 is YFSETQ. The V and J ends lost 4 bases and 5 bases, in that order; junction bases with no gene match: 4. The CDR3 length is 14 residues. The CDR3 here is CASSGGQGVTEAFF. The CDR3 nucleotides are TGCGCCAGCAGCGGGGGACAGGGGGTGACTGAAGCTTTCTTT.

There are a few counts of this clone. The CDR3 is CASSHPGQGRTSNEKLFF. The CDR3 DNA reads as TGCGCCAGCAGCCACCCCGGACAGGGGAGGACCTCCAATGAAAAACTGTTTTTT. The chain combines TRBV4-3 with TRBJ1-4; the match to TRBD1 covers 9 bases. V lost 3 bases to trimming and J lost 5 bases; unmatched junction nucleotides: 13. Germline-derived CDR1 and CDR2 are LGHNA and YSLEER. The CDR3 contains 18 residues.

The chain links TRBV19 to TRBJ2-7; TRBD1 matches 8 bases. Germline trimming cut 3 bases from V and 0 bases from J; bases unmatched to any gene: 13. The CDR3 runs 18 residues. Germline loops: CDR1 LNHDA, CDR2 SQIVND (reference sequence). This CDR3 is CASSIGSQGAPSSYEQYV. In DNA, the CDR3 is TGTGCCAGTAGTATTGGATCCCAGGGGGCCCCCAGCTCCTACGAGCAGTACGTC.

In nucleotides, the CDR3 is TGCGCCAGCAGCTCGGGGACTACGTCAGAGCAGTTCTTC. Encoded protein: CASSSGTTSEQFF. The chain joins TRBV5-1 to TRBJ2-1, with 7 bases identical to TRBD2. Germline loops: CDR1 SGHRS, CDR2 YFSETQ. The CDR3 consists of 13 residues. J was trimmed by 10 bases and V by 3 bases; bases with no gene match: 7.

The chain combines TRBV6-5 with TRBJ1-6; no definite D call. V was shortened by 8 bases and J by 7 bases, with 15 bases between the two germline ends. The CDR3 runs 14 residues. In germline, CDR1 is MNHEY, CDR2 SVGAGI. CDR3 bases: TGTGCCAGCTGGGCCAAATTTTCAAATTCACCCCTCCACTTT. Translation: CASWAKFSNSPLHF.

V is TRBV30 and J is TRBJ1-1; D gene unclear. V was clipped by 8 bases and J by 0 bases, with 10 bases between them. This CDR3 comprises 12 residues. Germline CDR1 GTSNPN, CDR2 SVGIG (reference sequence). CDR3 in amino acids: CAGGQVNTEAFF. The CDR3 DNA reads TGTGCCGGAGGGCAGGTGAACACTGAAGCTTTCTTT.

This chain connects TRBV6-2 or TRBV6-3 to TRBJ1-2; 9 bases map to TRBD1. The CDR3 is made up of 16 amino acids. Trimming took 4 bases from V and 4 from J; bases not matched to a gene: 10. Germline CDR1 and CDR2: MNHEY and SVGEGT. The chain's CDR3 is CASSSPDRGLPYGYTF. The CDR3 region has the DNA TGTGCCAGCAGTTCCCCGGACAGGGGTCTCCCCTATGGCTACACCTTC.

The chain recombines TRBV25-1 with TRBJ2-2; maybe TRBD1 (6 bases). V lost 3 bases and J lost 2, with 19 bases in between. The CDR3 spans 18 residues. From germline, CDR1 is MGHDK and CDR2 SYGVNS. CDR3 region: CASSDLGGLTANTGELFF. The CDR3 coding sequence is TGTGCCAGCAGTGACCTAGGGGGATTAACGGCAAACACCGGGGAGCTGTTTTTT.

This clone appeared a single time. The V gene is TRBV24-1, the J gene TRBJ2-1; TRBD1 matches 7 bases. V lost 8 bases to trimming and J lost 2 bases; unmatched junction nucleotides: 2. The germline CDR1 and CDR2 sequences are KGHDR and SFDVKD. The CDR3 spans 13 residues. The CDR3 sequence: CATKQGAYNEQFF. The CDR3 nucleotides are TGTGCCACCAAGCAGGGGGCCTACAATGAGCAGTTCTTC.

The chain links TRBV27 to TRBJ1-3, with D hard to call. This CDR3 contains 15 residues. Trimming pared 2 bases from V and 1 base from J, leaving 9 bases between. In germline, CDR1 is MNHEY, CDR2 SMNVEV (reference sequence). This CDR3 is CASSLGGLSGNTIYF. CDR3 nucleotide sequence: TGTGCCAGCAGTTTAGGAGGGCTTTCTGGAAACACCATATATTTT.

The chain combines TRBV19 with TRBJ2-1; possibly TRBD1 for D (5 bases). Per the germline V gene, CDR1 is LNHDA and CDR2 is SQIVND (reference sequence). The V end lost 3 bases, the J end lost 8 bases, and 29 bases lay between the germline ends. This CDR3 has 19 amino acids. The CDR3 reads CASSMRSVVRYRPKDEQFF. The CDR3 region has the DNA TGTGCCAGTAGTATGAGGTCGGTTGTGAGGTACAGGCCGAAGGATGAGCAGTTCTTC.

The CDR3 DNA reads TGTGCCAGCAGCTACCAGTTCGGGGGAGAGACCCAGTACTTC. Its translation: CASSYQFGGETQYF. V gene TRBV7-9 combines with J gene TRBJ2-5; TRBD2 might be the D (6 bases). This CDR3 comprises 14 residues. Per germline, CDR1 SEHNR and CDR2 FQNEAQ (reference sequence). V was pared by 4 bases and J by 4 bases, with 13 bases between. Full variable domain (missing parts from reference TRBV7-9 and TRBJ2-5): DTGVSQNPRHKITKRGQNVTFRCDPISEHNRLYWYRQTLGQGPEFLTYFQNEAQLEKSRLLSDRFSAERPKGSFSTLEIQRTEQGDSAMYLCASSYQFGGETQYFGPGTRLLVL.

This chain joins TRBV6-5 and TRBJ2-1; tentative D call: TRBD1 (6 bases). Trimming stripped 4 bases from V and 0 bases from J, with 13 bases between. Per germline, CDR1 MNHEY and CDR2 SVGAGI. This CDR3 region has 16 residues. The CDR3 sequence is CASSSRDTSSYNEQFF. Written as DNA, the CDR3 is TGTGCCAGCAGTTCCCGGGACACCAGCTCCTACAATGAGCAGTTCTTC.

The chain is built from TRBV4-1 and TRBJ1-1, with D perhaps TRBD1 (5 bases). There are 13 residues in the CDR3. The germline V gene encodes CDR1 MGHRA and CDR2 YSYEKL. V was cut by 5 bases and J by 10 bases, with 17 bases left in between. The CDR3 loop is CASSSVGETGAFF. DNA of the CDR3: TGCGCCAGCAGCTCCGTAGGGGAAACGGGAGCTTTCTTT.

The rearrangement links TRBV15 to TRBJ1-1, with D maybe TRBD1 (5 bases). This CDR3 contains 13 residues. Trimming removed 0 bases at V and 5 bases at J, with 7 bases between. Looked up from germline, CDR1 is LNHNV and CDR2 is YYDKDF (reference sequence). CDR3 nucleotide sequence: TGTGCCACCAGCAGAGATCAGGGTACTGAAGCTTTCTTT. It translates to CATSRDQGTEAFF.

The CDR3 loop is CASISDRGYGYTF. The CDR3 DNA sequence: TGTGCCAGCATTTCGGACAGGGGCTATGGCTACACCTTC. V usage is TRBV6-5 and J usage is TRBJ1-2, with 9 positions matching TRBD1. With 7 bases clipped from V and 4 bases from J, the junction kept 4 bases outside the gene matches. This CDR3 contains 13 residues. Looked up from germline, CDR1 is MNHEY and CDR2 is SVGAGI.

This chain joins TRBV29-1 and TRBJ2-1; TRBD1 aligns across 7 bases. J was trimmed by 11 bases and V by 4 bases; bases with no gene match: 17. Germline V CDR1 and CDR2: SQVTM, ANQGSEA. The CDR3 length is 15 residues. The CDR3 DNA follows: TGCAGCGTTGCACAATTCCAGGGGGTTGCGAGTAAGCAGTTCTTC. Its translation: CSVAQFQGVASKQFF.

The chain carries TRBV6-5 and TRBJ2-5; unclear D gene. The CDR3 covers 13 residues. From germline, CDR1 is MNHEY and CDR2 SVGAGI. V lost 0 bases, J lost 5 bases, and 7 bases lay in between. CDR3 loop: CASSYSRVETQYF. In DNA, the CDR3 is TGTGCCAGCAGTTACTCACGGGTTGAGACCCAGTACTTC.

The CDR3 sequence: CASSEQGNEQYV. Written as DNA, the CDR3 is TGTGCCAGCAGTGAACAGGGCAACGAGCAGTACGTC. The chain uses TRBV6-1 and TRBJ2-7, with D possibly matching TRBD1 (5 bases). V was shortened by 2 bases and J by 5 bases, with 7 bases between the two germline ends. The CDR3 covers 12 residues. Looked up from germline, CDR1 is MNHNS and CDR2 is SASEGT.